There are a few counts of the clone carrying this T cell receptor (beta chain). Its antigen is not known. The entry originates in a study of cytomegalovirus exposure and HLA in healthy donors. Background on the study: Out of 150 million to 200 million T cells, an earlier analysis found fewer than 140 million unique TCR beta sequences in total.

In germline, CDR1 is MNHNY, CDR2 SVGAGI (reference sequence). The CDR3 spans 15 residues. V was shortened by 2 bases and J by 2 bases, with 11 bases between the two germline ends. PCR was performed using 60 Vbeta and 13 Jbeta primers. Libraries were prepared by immunoSEQ multiplex PCR; TCRdb keeps only in-frame clonotypes and omits some of them. This table has fewer than 120,000 clones, over 65% appearing once. Study results and limitations: Beyond CMV serostatus, there was no information to go on about immune exposure. Follow-up analysis later connected one missense variant in DCLRE1C with trimming of TCR beta V- and J-genes. Upon later analysis, HLA-associated TCR beta chains proved more clonally expanded than other, equally common chains.

The specimen sequenced was PBMCs. The sequence was obtained from a young man in good health and CMV-seropositive. The V and J genes are TRBV6-6 and TRBJ2-3; possible D gene TRBD1, 6 bases. The DNA for the CDR3 is TGTGCCAGCAGTTACGGGGGCCCCATCACAGATACGCAGTATTTT. It is translated as CASSYGGPITDTQYF.